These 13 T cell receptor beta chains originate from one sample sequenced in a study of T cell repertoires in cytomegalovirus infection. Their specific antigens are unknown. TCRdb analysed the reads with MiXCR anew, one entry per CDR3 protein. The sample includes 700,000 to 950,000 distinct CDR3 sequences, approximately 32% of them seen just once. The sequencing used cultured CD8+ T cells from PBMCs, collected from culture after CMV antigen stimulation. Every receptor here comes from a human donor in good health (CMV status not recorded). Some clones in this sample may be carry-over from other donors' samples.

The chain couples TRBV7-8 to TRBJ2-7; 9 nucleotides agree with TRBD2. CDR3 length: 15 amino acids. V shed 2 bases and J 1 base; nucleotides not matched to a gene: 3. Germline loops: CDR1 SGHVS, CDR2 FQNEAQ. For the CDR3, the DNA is TGTGCCAGCAGCTTACTAGCGGGGTTTTCCTACGAGCAGTACGTC. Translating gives CASSLLAGFSYEQYV.

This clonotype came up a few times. The CDR3 spells CASSLAGQPRSDGYTF. Written as DNA, the CDR3 is TGCGCCAGCAGCTTGGCTGGGCAGCCCCGGTCGGATGGCTACACCTTC. The rearrangement joins TRBV5-1 to TRBJ1-2, with D hard to call. CDR1 and CDR2 (germline): SGHRS, YFSETQ. The length of the CDR3 is 16 residues. V was clipped by 0 bases and J by 6 bases, with 18 bases between them.

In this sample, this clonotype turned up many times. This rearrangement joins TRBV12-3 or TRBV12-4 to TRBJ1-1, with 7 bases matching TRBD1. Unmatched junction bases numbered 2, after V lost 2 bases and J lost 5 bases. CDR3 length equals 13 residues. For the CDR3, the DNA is TGTGCCAGCAGTTTATCGACAGGGACTGAAGCTTTCTTT. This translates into CASSLSTGTEAFF.

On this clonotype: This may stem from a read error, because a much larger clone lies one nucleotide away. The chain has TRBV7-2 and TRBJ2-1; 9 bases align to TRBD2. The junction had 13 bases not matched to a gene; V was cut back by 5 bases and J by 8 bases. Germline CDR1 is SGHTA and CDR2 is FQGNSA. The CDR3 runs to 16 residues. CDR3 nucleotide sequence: TGTGCCAGCAGCCTCACCGGGACTAGCAGGGACTATGAGCAGTTCTTC. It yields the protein CASSLTGTSRDYEQFF.

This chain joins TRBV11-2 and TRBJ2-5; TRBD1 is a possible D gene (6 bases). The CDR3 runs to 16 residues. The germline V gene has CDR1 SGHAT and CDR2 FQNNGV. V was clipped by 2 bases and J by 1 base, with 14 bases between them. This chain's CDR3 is CASSLLYGQLQETQYF. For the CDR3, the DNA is TGTGCCAGCAGCTTACTCTATGGACAGCTCCAAGAGACCCAGTACTTC.

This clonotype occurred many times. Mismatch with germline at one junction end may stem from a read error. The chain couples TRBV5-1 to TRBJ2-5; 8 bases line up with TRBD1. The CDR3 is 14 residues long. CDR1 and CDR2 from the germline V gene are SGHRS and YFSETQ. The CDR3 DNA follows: TGTGCCAGCAGTTCCGGACAGGGCCAAGAGACCCAGTACTTC. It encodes CASSSGQGQETQYF.

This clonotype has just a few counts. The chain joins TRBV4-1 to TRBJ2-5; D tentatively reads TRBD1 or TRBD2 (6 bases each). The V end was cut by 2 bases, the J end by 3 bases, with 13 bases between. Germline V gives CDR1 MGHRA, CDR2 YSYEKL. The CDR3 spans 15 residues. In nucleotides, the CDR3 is TGCGCCAGCAGCCAAAGGGGGGACTGGAAAGAGACCCAGTACTTC. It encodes CASSQRGDWKETQYF.

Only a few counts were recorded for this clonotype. CDR3 region: CASSARLAGGETQYF. In DNA form, the CDR3 reads TGCGCCAGCAGTGCCCGACTAGCGGGGGGGGAGACCCAGTACTTC. The rearrangement uses TRBV10-2 and TRBJ2-5; TRBD2 aligns across 14 bases. CDR1 is WSHSY, CDR2 SAAADI, per germline. The CDR3 has 15 residues. V dropped 4 bases and J dropped 5; count of bases not matched to a gene: 3.

CDR3 coding DNA: TGTGCCAGCGCACCCGTCATGGTTAGTGGTCAGAGCAATCAGCCCCAGCATTTT. It codes for CASAPVMVSGQSNQPQHF. V gene TRBV6-2 or TRBV6-3 combines with J gene TRBJ1-5; the D is unclear. This CDR3 is built from 18 residues. V lost 8 bases to trimming and J lost 1 base, with 24 bases between them. CDR1 MNHEY and CDR2 SVGEGT come from the germline V gene.

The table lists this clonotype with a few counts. The CDR3 loop reads CASRSSFMNEQYF. CDR3 nucleotides: TGTGCCAGCAGAAGCAGCTTTATGAACGAGCAGTACTTC. The rearrangement links TRBV6-5 to TRBJ2-7; no reliable D call. Trimming cost V 6 bases and J 5 bases, with 14 bases left between them. This CDR3 spans 13 amino acids. Germline CDR1 reads MNHEY; CDR2 reads SVGAGI.

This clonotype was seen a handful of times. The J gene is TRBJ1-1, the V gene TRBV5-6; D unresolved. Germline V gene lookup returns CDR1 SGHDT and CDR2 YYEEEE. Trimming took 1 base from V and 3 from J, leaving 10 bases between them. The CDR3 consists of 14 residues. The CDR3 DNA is TGTGCCAGCAGCTTGCGGGGAAGGTACACTGAAGCTTTCTTT. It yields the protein CASSLRGRYTEAFF.

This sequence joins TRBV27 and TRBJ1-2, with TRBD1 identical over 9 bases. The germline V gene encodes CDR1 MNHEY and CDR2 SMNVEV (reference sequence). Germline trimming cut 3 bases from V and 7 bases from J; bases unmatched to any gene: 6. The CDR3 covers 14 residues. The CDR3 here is CASSLGGQGFGYTF. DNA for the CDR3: TGTGCCAGCAGTTTGGGGGGACAGGGATTTGGCTACACCTTC.

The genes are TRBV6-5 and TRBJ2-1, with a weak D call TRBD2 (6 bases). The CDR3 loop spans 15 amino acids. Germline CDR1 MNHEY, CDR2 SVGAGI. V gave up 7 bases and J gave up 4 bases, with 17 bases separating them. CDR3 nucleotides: TGTGCCAGCACCACGGGGGATTCGGGTTACAATGAGCAGTTCTTC. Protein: CASTTGDSGYNEQFF.